Below are 30 T cell receptor beta chains sequenced from a single sample in a study of blood T cell repertoires in COVID-19. Data came from immunoSEQ multiplex PCR; TCRdb stores just in-frame clones and leaves some out. The sample yields roughly 520,000 clones, approximately 88% seen once. The sample taken for sequencing was PBMCs or T cells enriched from blood (not recorded which). The origin of the receptors is a woman aged 40 to 50 who had recovered from COVID-19.

This chain connects TRBV3-1 (or the pseudogene TRBV3-2) to TRBJ1-3; D is unclear. The CDR3 sequence is 17 residues long. The germline gives CDR1 LGHDT, CDR2 YNNKEL (reference sequence). V shed 4 bases and J shed 0 bases, with 16 bases lying between them. The DNA of the CDR3 is TGTGCCAGCAGCCTAGCTTCGGCCGGGGTCTCTGGAAACACCATATATTTT. It is translated as CASSLASAGVSGNTIYF.

The gene calls are TRBV28 and TRBJ1-3; no clear D gene. The CDR3 length is 17 residues. Germline CDR1 reads MDHEN; CDR2 reads SYDVKM. Trimming left V 2 bases short and J 0 bases short, with 14 bases between. Here the CDR3 DNA reads TGTGCCAGCAGTTTAATCGCCAGGCCCAGCTCTGGAAACACCATATATTTT. Protein sequence: CASSLIARPSSGNTIYF.

V usage is TRBV5-4 and J usage is TRBJ1-1; 8 bases map to TRBD1. V lost 0 bases and J lost 3; bases outside the gene matches: 4. Per the germline V gene, CDR1 is SGHNT and CDR2 is YYREEE (reference sequence). CDR3 length equals 15 residues. CDR3 sequence reads: CASSLGAGGHTEAFF. The CDR3 DNA is TGTGCCAGCAGCTTGGGCGCAGGGGGCCACACTGAAGCTTTCTTT.

This clone was picked up one time. The chain couples TRBV9 to TRBJ2-1; maybe TRBD1 (7 bases). V lost 7 bases, J lost 0 bases, and 14 bases lay in between. The CDR3 runs to 15 residues. CDR1 SGDLS and CDR2 YYNGEE come from the germline V gene. Here the CDR3 reads CASGGGSSSYNEQFF. The CDR3 nucleotides are TGTGCCAGCGGAGGGGGCTCGAGCTCCTACAATGAGCAGTTCTTC.

Only one count was recorded for this clone. The chain employs TRBV7-9 and TRBJ1-2; D possibly corresponds to TRBD1 (6 bases). Per the germline V gene, CDR1 is SEHNR and CDR2 is FQNEAQ (reference sequence). The CDR3 extends over 14 amino acids. Trimming cost V 1 base and J 8 bases, with 14 bases left between them. CDR3 in amino acids: CASSLEVGARGYTF. The CDR3 region has the DNA TGTGCCAGCAGCTTAGAGGTGGGGGCTCGAGGCTACACCTTC.

This clone was counted a few times. The chain carries TRBV6-2 or TRBV6-3 and TRBJ2-5; TRBD2 agrees at 11 bases. Germline V gives CDR1 MNHEY, CDR2 SVGEGT. The length of the CDR3 is 15 residues. V was pared by 6 bases and J by 5 bases, with 8 bases of the junction left unmatched. CDR3 bases: TGTGCCAGCAGCACCGGGACTAGCGGCATGGAGACCCAGTACTTC. This gives the protein CASSTGTSGMETQYF.

This rearrangement joins TRBV30 to TRBJ2-1, with 8 bases identical to TRBD2. This CDR3 comprises 16 residues. The V gene's germline CDR1 is GTSNPN and CDR2 SVGIG (reference sequence). V trimming: 0 bases; J trimming: 7 bases; junction bases outside the gene matches: 11. CDR3 region: CAWSVVAGIRCNEQFF. In DNA form, the CDR3 reads TGTGCCTGGAGTGTAGTAGCGGGAATACGGTGTAATGAGCAGTTCTTC.

The rearrangement uses TRBV15 and TRBJ1-2, with a possible D match to TRBD1 (6 bases). Per germline, CDR1 LNHNV and CDR2 YYDKDF (reference sequence). The CDR3 is 16 amino acids. V lost 5 bases and J lost 5, with 21 bases in between. The CDR3 reads CATSLFRGDKGYGYTF. Written as DNA, the CDR3 is TGTGCCACCAGCCTTTTCAGGGGCGACAAGGGGTATGGCTACACCTTC.

This clone has just a few counts. The gene calls are TRBV2 and TRBJ2-2; 10 bases agree with TRBD2. V trimming: 6 bases; J trimming: 3 bases; junction bases outside the gene matches: 4. The CDR3 covers 15 residues. Germline V CDR1 and CDR2: SNHLY, FYNNEI. The CDR3 DNA is TGTGCCAGCAGGAAGCTAGCGGGGGACACCGGGGAGCTGTTTTTT. It specifies CASRKLAGDTGELFF.

The chain has TRBV14 and TRBJ2-7; D possibly corresponds to TRBD1 (5 bases). V was clipped by 4 bases and J by 3 bases, with 16 bases between them. CDR1 SGHDN and CDR2 FVKESK come from the germline V gene. CDR3 size: 15 residues. The CDR3 DNA follows: TGTGCCAGCAGCCTTAAGGATACAGGTATCTACGAGCAGTACTTC. Translation gives CASSLKDTGIYEQYF.

The CDR3 loop is CASSPVAAEIQYF. The CDR3 nucleotides read TGTGCCAGCTCACCAGTTGCGGCTGAGATTCAGTACTTC. The V call is TRBV18, the J call TRBJ2-4; D ambiguous. The germline V gene encodes CDR1 KGHSH and CDR2 LQKENI. Trimming removed 2 bases from V and 10 bases from J, with 12 bases in between. This CDR3 contains 13 residues.

The chain combines TRBV5-1 with TRBJ2-7; no definite D call. The V end was cut by 0 bases, the J end by 2 bases, with 12 bases between. This CDR3 contains 15 residues. The germline CDR1 and CDR2 sequences are SGHRS and YFSETQ. The CDR3 region has the DNA TGCGCCAGCAGCTTGGACGCAGGCTCCCCCTACGAGCAGTACTTC. Translation: CASSLDAGSPYEQYF.

This rearrangement joins TRBV6-5 to TRBJ2-7; 7 bases align to TRBD2. The CDR3 sequence is 16 residues long. J lost 2 bases, V lost 0 bases, and 7 bases had no gene match. Germline assignment: CDR1 MNHEY and CDR2 SVGAGI. The CDR3 is CASSYSPGGSPYEQYF. The CDR3 nucleotides are TGTGCCAGCAGTTACTCCCCTGGCGGGAGTCCCTACGAGCAGTACTTC.

The V call is TRBV5-1, the J call TRBJ1-5; a weak D match, TRBD1 (5 bases). The CDR3 runs 15 residues. V was clipped by 4 bases and J by 6 bases, with 17 bases between them. Germline CDR1 and CDR2: SGHRS and YFSETQ. The CDR3 nucleotides read TGCGCCAGCAGCCCGGACGGGGGATTCGGTCAGCCCCAGCATTTT. This encodes CASSPDGGFGQPQHF.

The chain has TRBV29-1 and TRBJ1-2, with a tentative D call TRBD1 (5 bases). The CDR3 is 15 residues long. The V and J ends lost 4 bases and 0 bases respectively, with 15 bases between them. Per the germline V gene, CDR1 is SQVTM and CDR2 is ANQGSEA. The CDR3 bases are TGCAGCGTTGCCCCGCGACAGTTAGCTAACTATGGCTACACCTTC. Translating it yields CSVAPRQLANYGYTF.

The V gene is TRBV30, the J gene TRBJ2-2, with D tentatively TRBD2 (6 bases). The germline CDR1 and CDR2 sequences are GTSNPN and SVGIG (reference sequence). V was pared by 4 bases and J by 1 base, with 13 bases between. The CDR3 contains 15 residues. The CDR3 spells CAWKRLERNTGELFF. Here the CDR3 DNA reads TGTGCCTGGAAGAGACTAGAGAGGAACACCGGGGAGCTGTTTTTT. The complete variable domain, with remaining parts taken from reference TRBV30 and TRBJ2-2, reads SQTIHQWPATLVQPVGSPLSLECTVEGTSNPNLYWYRQAAGRGLQLLFYSVGIGQISSEVPQNLSASRPQDRQFILSSKKLLLSDSGFYLCAWKRLERNTGELFFGEGSRLTVL.

The chain carries TRBV4-2 and TRBJ1-5; D possibly corresponds to TRBD1 (6 bases). The CDR3 runs 15 residues. Between the trimmed V and J ends, which lost 3 bases and 7 bases, there was a span of 16 bases. CDR1 LGHNA and CDR2 YNFKEQ come from the germline V gene. The DNA for the CDR3 is TGTGCCAGCAGCCAGGGGGACACAGATCACCAGCCCCAGCATTTT. Protein product: CASSQGDTDHQPQHF.

The chain joins TRBV4-3 to TRBJ2-2; D remains unclear. The CDR3 spans 14 residues. V shed 1 base and J shed 8 bases, with 11 bases lying between them. Germline V lookup: CDR1 LGHNA, CDR2 YSLEER. In nucleotides, the CDR3 is TGCGCCAGCAGCCAAGGGCTAGTGGGTGGGGAGCTGTTTTTT. It encodes CASSQGLVGGELFF.

The V gene is TRBV19, the J gene TRBJ1-2; TRBD1 might be the D (5 bases). Trimming took off 6 bases at V and 0 bases at J, with 11 bases between the two ends. This CDR3 is 14 amino acids long. Germline CDR1 and CDR2: LNHDA and SQIVND (reference sequence). The CDR3 protein is CASRGARPNYGYTF. In DNA, the CDR3 is TGTGCCAGTAGAGGGGCCCGACCTAACTATGGCTACACCTTC.

J is TRBJ1-4 and V is TRBV25-1; D call uncertain. The CDR3 loop spans 15 amino acids. Germline V lookup: CDR1 MGHDK, CDR2 SYGVNS. Between the trimmed V and J ends, which lost 4 bases and 4 bases, there was a span of 13 bases. The CDR3 bases are TGTGCCAGCAGTGGAGAATACGGACTTAATGAAAAACTGTTTTTT. Its translation: CASSGEYGLNEKLFF.

This chain connects TRBV11-2 to TRBJ1-6, with D possibly TRBD1 on 5 matching bases. The V end lost 7 bases, the J end lost 8 bases, and 15 bases lay between the germline ends. The germline V gene has CDR1 SGHAT and CDR2 FQNNGV. This CDR3 region has 14 residues. The CDR3 spells CASTIALGDSPLHF. The CDR3 DNA sequence: TGTGCCAGCACCATAGCCTTAGGGGATTCACCCCTCCACTTT.

The chain carries TRBV7-6 and TRBJ2-7; 13 nucleotides align to TRBD2. CDR3 length: 17 amino acids. V was clipped by 4 bases and J by 5 bases; unmatched bases: 11. The germline CDR1 and CDR2 sequences are SGHVS and FNYEAQ. This chain's CDR3 is CASSSEALGLAGDEQYF. CDR3 DNA: TGTGCCAGCAGCTCCGAGGCTCTCGGACTAGCGGGAGACGAGCAGTACTTC.

The chain couples TRBV18 to TRBJ1-2; 9 bases are a match to TRBD1. CDR1 is KGHSH and CDR2 is LQKENI in the germline V gene. V lost 1 base and J lost 7; bases outside the gene matches: 4. This CDR3 is 14 amino acids long. Here the CDR3 reads CASSPRRDRVGYTF. CDR3 in DNA: TGTGCCAGCTCACCACGAAGGGACAGGGTTGGCTACACCTTC.

The chain has TRBV19 and TRBJ1-3, with D unresolved. V was cut by 5 bases and J by 2 bases, with 13 bases left in between. The CDR3 is 15 amino acids. In germline, CDR1 is LNHDA, CDR2 SQIVND (reference sequence). The CDR3 spells CASSPPWGAGNTIYF. CDR3 DNA sequence: TGTGCCAGTAGTCCGCCGTGGGGAGCTGGAAACACCATATATTTT. The full variable domain, in which reference TRBV19 and TRBJ1-3 provide the parts outside the CDR3, is DGGITQSPKYLFRKEGQNVTLSCEQNLNHDAMYWYRQDPGQGLRLIYYSQIVNDFQKGDIAEGYSVSREKKESFPLTVTSAQKNPTAFYLCASSPPWGAGNTIYFGEGSWLTVV.

The chain couples TRBV5-6 to TRBJ2-7; D gene uncertain. The germline V and J ends were trimmed by 0 bases and 6 bases, with 13 bases remaining between them. Germline values: CDR1 SGHDT, CDR2 YYEEEE. The CDR3 has 14 amino acids. CDR3 residues: CASSLEPPTREQYF. CDR3 DNA: TGTGCCAGCAGCTTGGAGCCACCTACTCGCGAGCAGTACTTC.

CDR3: CATSEASGSVDTQYF. In nucleotides, the CDR3 is TGTGCCACCAGTGAGGCTAGCGGGAGTGTAGATACGCAGTATTTT. J is TRBJ2-3 and V is TRBV24-1; 10 positions match TRBD2. Germline CDR1 is KGHDR and CDR2 is SFDVKD. The CDR3 extends over 15 amino acids. Trimming removed 4 bases from V and 5 bases from J; junction bases left unmatched: 5.

J is TRBJ2-7 and V is TRBV5-1; the D gene is possibly TRBD2 (6 bases). Trimming removed 4 bases at V and 2 bases at J, with 25 bases between. The germline V gene encodes CDR1 SGHRS and CDR2 YFSETQ. The CDR3 consists of 18 residues. The CDR3 loop reads CASSTRPSEVSNTYEQYF. The DNA of the CDR3 is TGCGCCAGCAGCACTAGGCCTAGCGAGGTTTCGAATACCTACGAGCAGTACTTC.

The chain links TRBV7-9 to TRBJ2-7, with 11 bases matching TRBD2. CDR3 length equals 13 residues. The germline V gene encodes CDR1 SEHNR and CDR2 FQNEAQ (reference sequence). The ends lost 7 bases at V and 3 bases at J; junction bases unmatched: 2. The CDR3 DNA is TGTGCCAGCATCACTAGCGGGGGCTACGAGCAGTACTTC. Its translation: CASITSGGYEQYF.

The chain uses TRBV11-3 and TRBJ2-5, with TRBD1 matching over 10 bases. The CDR3 is 16 residues long. The V gene's germline CDR1 is SGHNT and CDR2 YENEEA. The V and J ends lost 0 bases and 8 bases, in that order; junction bases with no gene match: 9. CDR3 bases: TGTGCCAGCAGCTTAGACCCGGACAGGGGGGGAACCACCCAGTACTTC. Residues: CASSLDPDRGGTTQYF.

This rearrangement joins TRBV19 to TRBJ1-2, with D unresolved. This CDR3 region has 12 residues. V gave up 7 bases and J gave up 6 bases, with 12 bases separating them. Germline CDR1 reads LNHDA; CDR2 reads SQIVND (reference sequence). CDR3 sequence reads: CASNFRGDGYTF. CDR3 DNA: TGTGCCAGTAATTTTCGAGGCGATGGCTACACCTTC.